This TCR beta chain was recovered during a study of OX40 agonist ivuxolimab in advanced cancers. About the study: The study treated patients with ivuxolimab, an agonistic anti-OX40 (CD134) antibody. One hepatocellular carcinoma and two cutaneous melanoma patients partially responded.

This clone was observed a handful of times. Its antigen remains unidentified. TCRdb's table, derived via immunoSEQ multiplex PCR, lists solely in-frame clones and lacks some. The sample contains 35,000 to 45,000 clones, about 86% of which appear only once. Study-wide results and limits: Fewer expanded clones were found on average in CD4+ than in CD8+ T cells. Antigen specificity was not determined for the expanded peripheral T cells.

The CDR3 sequence is 16 residues long. V lost 3 bases and J 0 bases, leaving 10 bases between the germline ends. The germline V gene encodes CDR1 SGDLS and CDR2 YYNGEE. Sequences were derived from CD4+ or CD8+ T cells sorted from blood, sampled in a trial of the OX40 agonist ivuxolimab. V and J are TRBV9 and TRBJ2-6; unclear D gene. The TCR comes from an adult with an advanced solid tumor such as melanoma, head and neck, liver or kidney cancer. The CDR3 loop reads CASSASFISGANVLTF. In DNA form, the CDR3 reads TGTGCCAGCAGCGCATCCTTCATCTCTGGGGCCAACGTCCTGACTTTC.